These T cell receptor beta chains were read from a single sample in a study of OX40 agonist ivuxolimab in advanced cancers. Libraries were prepared by immunoSEQ multiplex PCR; TCRdb keeps only in-frame clonotypes and omits some of them. The repertoire holds about 40,000 clones, with 86% as singletons. Specimen: CD4+ or CD8+ T cells sorted from blood, collected in a trial of the OX40 agonist ivuxolimab. The receptor set was obtained from an adult with an advanced solid tumor such as melanoma, head and neck, liver or kidney cancer. Both conserved end residues are part of each CDR3. The D gene is left open where the match is weak. Size values are once, few and many counts, or a class for expanded clones, and some rows have none.

d_gene	v_gene	j_gene	abundance	CDR3nt	CDR3aa
TRBD2	TRBV19	TRBJ2-1	-	TGTGCCAGTAGTACTAGCGGGGGCTACAATGAGCAGTTCTTC	CASSTSGGYNEQFF
-	TRBV7-2	TRBJ2-7	-	TGTGCCAGCAGCTTAGAGGGACGTTCCTACGAGCAGTACTTC	CASSLEGRSYEQYF
TRBD2	TRBV7-2	TRBJ2-2	-	TGTGCCAGCAGCATTGATAGCGGGGGGGCTGTCGGGGAGCTGTTTTTT	CASSIDSGGAVGELFF
TRBD2	TRBV5-5	TRBJ2-2	-	TGTGCCAGCAGCTTACGGGGGGACAACACCGGGGAGCTGTTTTTT	CASSLRGDNTGELFF
TRBD2	TRBV7-9	TRBJ2-1	-	TGTGCCAGCAGCTTCGGACTAGGCCCCTACAATGAGCAGTTCTTC	CASSFGLGPYNEQFF
-	TRBV6-1	TRBJ2-5	-	TGTGCCACTGAAGGGGGTCTGGGGGAGACCCAGTACTTC	CATEGGLGETQYF
-	TRBV5-8	TRBJ1-2	-	TGTGCCAGCAGCTTGGTGGGGTTCGAAAATTGGGGTGGCTACACCTTC	CASSLVGFENWGGYTF
TRBD1	TRBV10-3	TRBJ2-1	-	TGTGCCATCAGTGAGTATCAGGACAGGGACAATGAGCAGTTCTTC	CAISEYQDRDNEQFF
-	TRBV6-6	TRBJ1-5	-	TGTGCCAGCAGTTCAAATCAGCCCCAGCATTTT	CASSSNQPQHF
-	TRBV7-2	TRBJ2-1	-	TGTGCCACGTCTTTATTCAATCGCTCCTACAATGAGCAGTTCTTC	CATSLFNRSYNEQFF
TRBD2	TRBV6-5	TRBJ2-5	once	TGTGCCAGCAGTTACTCGTCTAGCGGGGCTGGGGAGACCCAGTACTTC	CASSYSSSGAGETQYF
TRBD1	TRBV6-1	TRBJ2-1	-	TGTGCCAGCAGTGATAGGACAGGACTCAATGAGCAGTTCTTC	CASSDRTGLNEQFF
-	TRBV6-6	TRBJ1-1	-	TGTGCCAGCGCTATGCAGGGACTGAACACTGAAGCTTTCTTT	CASAMQGLNTEAFF
-	TRBV19	TRBJ1-6	-	TGTGCCAGCCGAGGGAGGGCCCAGTATAATTCACCCCTCCACTTT	CASRGRAQYNSPLHF
-	TRBV19	TRBJ2-7	-	TGTGCCAGTAGCCGCCATGGGGCAGGATCCTACGAGCAGTACTTC	CASSRHGAGSYEQYF
-	TRBV7-6	TRBJ2-1	-	TGTGCCAGCAGCGGGGGGGGCACGGAGCAGTTCTTC	CASSGGGTEQFF
-	TRBV2	TRBJ1-1	few	TGTGCCAGCAGGTTACAGGGTTCGAGTGAAGCTTTCTTT	CASRLQGSSEAFF
TRBD1	TRBV7-9	TRBJ1-2	-	TGTGCCAGCAGTTACGGACAGGGTAGAGATGGCTACACCTTC	CASSYGQGRDGYTF
-	TRBV15	TRBJ1-5	-	TGTGCCACCAGCATCCCCGGTGGACAGCCCCAGCATTTT	CATSIPGGQPQHF
TRBD1	TRBV11-1	TRBJ1-6	once	TGTGCCAGCAGCGCCAGGACAGGAACTAATTCACCCCTCCACTTT	CASSARTGTNSPLHF
TRBD1	TRBV4-1	TRBJ1-2	-	TGCGCCAGCAGCCAAGAAGGGACAGGCGCTAGCTATGGCTACACCTTC	CASSQEGTGASYGYTF
-	TRBV9	TRBJ2-2	-	TGTGCCAGCAGCGCCCGGGGGTCGAACACCGGGGAGCTGTTTTTT	CASSARGSNTGELFF
-	TRBV6-1	TRBJ2-7	-	TGTGCCAGCAGATCTACGAGCTCCTACGAGCAGTACTTC	CASRSTSSYEQYF
-	TRBV6-6	TRBJ1-1	-	TGTGCCACAAGGGGGTACGGGAACACTGAAGCTTTCTTT	CATRGYGNTEAFF